The clone carrying this T cell receptor beta chain was counted many times. The target antigen is unknown. This CDR3 comprises 15 residues. The V gene's germline CDR1 is SGHNT and CDR2 YYREEE (reference sequence). V shed 3 bases and J 7 bases; nucleotides not matched to a gene: 6. TCRdb used MiXCR to reprocess the RACE reads, holding one entry per CDR3 protein. The table lists a few hundred thousand distinct CDR3 sequences, approximately 5% of them singletons. The record originates from a study of human T cells and chemical hapten exposure. Across the whole study: Sensitization involved placing 2% DPC onto a roughly 2 cm by roughly 2 cm region of upper inner arm skin. Application of 0.01% DPC to the upper back was done by patch test, with a reading at 6 days. Study-level findings and limits: Versus controls, expanded TCRs had significantly more large CDR3 similarity clusters.

Time point indicated: pre-sensitization, week 0. Stated treatment: therapeutic diphenylcyclopropenone sensitization with weekly scalp DPC. Unfractionated whole blood yielded the extracted total RNA. This sample comprised whole blood, obtained in connection with sensitization to the hapten diphenylcyclopropenone (DPC). This sequence joins TRBV5-4 and TRBJ2-1; 11 positions agree with TRBD2. The TCR sequence derives from a woman aged 18-29 years with alopecia areata. Some clones in this sample may be carry-over from other donors' samples. CDR3 bases: TGTGCCAGCAGCTGGGGCTCTAGCGGGGGGAATGAGCAGTTCTTC. This sequence encodes CASSWGSSGGNEQFF.